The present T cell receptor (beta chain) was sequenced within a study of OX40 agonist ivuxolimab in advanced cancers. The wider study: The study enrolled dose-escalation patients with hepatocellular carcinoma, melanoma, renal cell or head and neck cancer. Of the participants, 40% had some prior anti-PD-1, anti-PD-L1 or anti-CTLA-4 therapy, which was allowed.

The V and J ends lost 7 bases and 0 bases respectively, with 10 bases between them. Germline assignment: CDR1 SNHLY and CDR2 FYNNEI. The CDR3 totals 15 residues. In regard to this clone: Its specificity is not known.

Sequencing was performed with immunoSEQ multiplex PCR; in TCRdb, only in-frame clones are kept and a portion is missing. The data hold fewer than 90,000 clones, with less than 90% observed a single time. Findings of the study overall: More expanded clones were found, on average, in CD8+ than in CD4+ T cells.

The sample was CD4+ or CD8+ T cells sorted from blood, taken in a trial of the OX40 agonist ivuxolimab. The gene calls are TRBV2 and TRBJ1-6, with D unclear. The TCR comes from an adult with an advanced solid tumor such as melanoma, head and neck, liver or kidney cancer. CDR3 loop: CASITLSSYNSPLHF. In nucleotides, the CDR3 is TGTGCCAGCATCACCCTGAGCTCCTATAATTCACCCCTCCACTTT.